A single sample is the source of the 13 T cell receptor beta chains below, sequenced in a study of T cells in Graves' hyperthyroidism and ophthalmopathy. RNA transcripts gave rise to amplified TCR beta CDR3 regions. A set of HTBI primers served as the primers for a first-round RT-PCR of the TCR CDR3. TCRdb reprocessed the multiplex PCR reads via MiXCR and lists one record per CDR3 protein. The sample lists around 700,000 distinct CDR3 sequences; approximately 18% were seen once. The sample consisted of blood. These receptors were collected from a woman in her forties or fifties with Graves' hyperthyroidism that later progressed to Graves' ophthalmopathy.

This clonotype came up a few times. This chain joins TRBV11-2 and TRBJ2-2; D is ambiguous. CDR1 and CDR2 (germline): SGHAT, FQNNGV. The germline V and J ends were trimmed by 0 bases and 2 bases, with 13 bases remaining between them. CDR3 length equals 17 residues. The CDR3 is CASSLEPVGDNTGELFF. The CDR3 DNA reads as TGTGCCAGCAGCTTAGAGCCTGTCGGCGACAACACCGGGGAGCTGTTTTTT.

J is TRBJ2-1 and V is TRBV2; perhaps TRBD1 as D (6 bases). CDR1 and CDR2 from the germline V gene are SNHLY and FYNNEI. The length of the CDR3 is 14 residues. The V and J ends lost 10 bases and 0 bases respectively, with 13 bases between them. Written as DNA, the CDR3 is TGTGCCACCGCCCGGACAGACTCCTACAATGAGCAGTTCTTC. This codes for CATARTDSYNEQFF.

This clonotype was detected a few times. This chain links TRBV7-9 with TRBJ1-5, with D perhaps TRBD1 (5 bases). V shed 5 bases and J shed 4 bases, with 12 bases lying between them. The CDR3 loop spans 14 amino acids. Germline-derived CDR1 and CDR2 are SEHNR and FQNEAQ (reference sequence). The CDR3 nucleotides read TGTGCCAGCAGCCCCAACGACAGAAATCAGCCCCAGCATTTT. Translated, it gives CASSPNDRNQPQHF. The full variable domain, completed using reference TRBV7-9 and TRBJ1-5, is DTGVSQNPRHKITKRGQNVTFRCDPISEHNRLYWYRQTLGQGPEFLTYFQNEAQLEKSRLLSDRFSAERPKGSFSTLEIQRTEQGDSAMYLCASSPNDRNQPQHFGDGTRLSIL.

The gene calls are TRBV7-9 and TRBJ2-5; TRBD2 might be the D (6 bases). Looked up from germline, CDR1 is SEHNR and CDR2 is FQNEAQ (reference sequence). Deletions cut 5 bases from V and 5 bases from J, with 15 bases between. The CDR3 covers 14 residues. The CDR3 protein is CASSPDYLEETQYF. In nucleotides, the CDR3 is TGTGCCAGCAGCCCGGACTATTTGGAGGAGACCCAGTACTTC.

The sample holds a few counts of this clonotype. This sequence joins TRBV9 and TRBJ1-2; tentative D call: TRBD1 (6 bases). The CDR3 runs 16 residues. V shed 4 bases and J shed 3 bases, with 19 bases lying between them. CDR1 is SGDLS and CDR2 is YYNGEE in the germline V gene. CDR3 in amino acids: CASSLPRRGGDYGYTF. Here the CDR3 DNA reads TGTGCCAGCAGCCTCCCCCGTCGAGGGGGTGACTATGGCTACACCTTC.

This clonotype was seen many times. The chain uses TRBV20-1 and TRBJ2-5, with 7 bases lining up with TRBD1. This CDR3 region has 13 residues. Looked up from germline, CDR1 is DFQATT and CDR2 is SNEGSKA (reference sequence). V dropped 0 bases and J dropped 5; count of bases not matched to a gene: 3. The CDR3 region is CSAREQGEETQYF. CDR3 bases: TGCAGTGCTAGAGAGCAGGGGGAGGAGACCCAGTACTTC.

The CDR3 region has the DNA TGTGCCAGCAGCCGTCTTAGCGGGGGGACAACAGATACGCAGTATTTT. Translated, it gives CASSRLSGGTTDTQYF. The V and J genes are TRBV14 and TRBJ2-3, with 10 bases fitting TRBD2. V lost 4 bases to trimming and J lost 3 bases; unmatched junction nucleotides: 7. Germline V gene data show CDR1 as SGHDN and CDR2 as FVKESK. This CDR3 has 16 residues.

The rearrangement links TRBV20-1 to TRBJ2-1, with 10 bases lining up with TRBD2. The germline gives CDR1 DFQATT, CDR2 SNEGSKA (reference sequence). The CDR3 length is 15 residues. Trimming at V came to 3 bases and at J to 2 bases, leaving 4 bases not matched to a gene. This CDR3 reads CSARKAGGPYNEQFF. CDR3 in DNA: TGCAGTGCTAGGAAAGCGGGGGGGCCCTACAATGAGCAGTTCTTC.

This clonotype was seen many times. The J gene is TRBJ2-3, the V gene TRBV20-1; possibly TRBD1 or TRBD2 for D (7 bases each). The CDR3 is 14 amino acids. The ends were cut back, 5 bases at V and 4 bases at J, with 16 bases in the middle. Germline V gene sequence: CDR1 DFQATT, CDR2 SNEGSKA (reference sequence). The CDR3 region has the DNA TGCAGTGCTGATACAGGGGAGGGGGCAGATACGCAGTATTTT. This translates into CSADTGEGADTQYF.

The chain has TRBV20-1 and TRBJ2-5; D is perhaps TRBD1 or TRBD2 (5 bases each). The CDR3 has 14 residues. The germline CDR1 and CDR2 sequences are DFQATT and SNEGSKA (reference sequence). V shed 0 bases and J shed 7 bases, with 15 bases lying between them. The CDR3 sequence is CSARDIREIWTQYF. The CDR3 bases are TGCAGTGCTAGAGATATCAGGGAGATTTGGACCCAGTACTTC.

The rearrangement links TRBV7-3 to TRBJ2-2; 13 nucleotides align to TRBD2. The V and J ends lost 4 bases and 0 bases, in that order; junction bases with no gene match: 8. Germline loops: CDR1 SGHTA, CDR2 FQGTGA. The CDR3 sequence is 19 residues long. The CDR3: CASSSWTSGGRTNTGELFF. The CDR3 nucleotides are TGTGCCAGCAGCTCCTGGACTAGCGGGGGCCGCACGAACACCGGGGAGCTGTTTTTT.

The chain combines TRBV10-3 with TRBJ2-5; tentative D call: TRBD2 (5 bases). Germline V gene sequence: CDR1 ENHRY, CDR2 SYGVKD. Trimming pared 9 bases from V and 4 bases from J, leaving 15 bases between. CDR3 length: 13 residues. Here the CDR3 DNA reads TGTGCCATTCGACTCGAGGGTCTAGAGACCCAGTACTTC. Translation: CAIRLEGLETQYF.

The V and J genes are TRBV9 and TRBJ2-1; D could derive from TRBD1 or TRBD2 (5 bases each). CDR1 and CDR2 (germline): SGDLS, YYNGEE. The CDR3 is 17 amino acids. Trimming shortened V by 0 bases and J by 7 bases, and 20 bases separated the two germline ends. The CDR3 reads CASSVGPLTRGDNEQFF. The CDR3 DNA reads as TGTGCCAGCAGCGTAGGGCCCCTCACCAGAGGGGATAATGAGCAGTTCTTC.